Described below is a single TCR beta chain sequence and its context. Its specificity is not known. Germline loops: CDR1 GTSNPN, CDR2 SVGIG (reference sequence). V dropped 0 bases and J dropped 5; count of bases not matched to a gene: 6. The CDR3 totals 14 residues. The DNA input per sorted-subset replicate PCR was around 200 ng, corresponding to some 33,000 T cell genomes. The assay was immunoSEQ multiplex PCR, and TCRdb's table has in-frame clones only and misses some. The sample carries about 610,000 clones, almost 97% recorded once. Researchers partitioned CD4+ cells into CD45RA+ naive and CD45RA-negative memory subsets. The sample comes from a study of shared clonotypes between healthy human individuals. Study-wide results and limits: It was the few donors that limited the genetic and exposure-history diversity represented. It was observed that approximately 5% of naive CD4 clonotypes were shared across a handful of donors.

The clonotype comes from a young woman in good health. This sequence joins TRBV30 and TRBJ2-5, with 7 positions matching TRBD1. The sequenced sample consisted of naive CD4+ T cells sorted from blood. Subset denoted: CD45RA+ positively selected. The CDR3 here is CAWSVKGGGETQYF. DNA of the CDR3: TGTGCCTGGAGTGTAAAAGGGGGCGGGGAGACCCAGTACTTC.